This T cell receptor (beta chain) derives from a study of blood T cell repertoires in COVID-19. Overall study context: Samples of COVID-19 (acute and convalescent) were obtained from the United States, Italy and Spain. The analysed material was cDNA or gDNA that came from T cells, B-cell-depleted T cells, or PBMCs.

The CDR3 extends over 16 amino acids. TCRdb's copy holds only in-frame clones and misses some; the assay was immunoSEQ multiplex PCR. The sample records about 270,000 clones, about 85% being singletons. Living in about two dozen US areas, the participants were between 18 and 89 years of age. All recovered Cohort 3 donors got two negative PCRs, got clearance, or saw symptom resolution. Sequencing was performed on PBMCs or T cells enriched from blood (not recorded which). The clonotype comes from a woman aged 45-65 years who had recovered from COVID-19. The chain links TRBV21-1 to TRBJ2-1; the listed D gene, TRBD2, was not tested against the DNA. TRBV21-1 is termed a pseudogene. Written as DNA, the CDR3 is TGTGCCAGCAGCAGCGGGACTAGCGGAAACTACAATGAGCAGTTCTTC. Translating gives CASSSGTSGNYNEQFF.